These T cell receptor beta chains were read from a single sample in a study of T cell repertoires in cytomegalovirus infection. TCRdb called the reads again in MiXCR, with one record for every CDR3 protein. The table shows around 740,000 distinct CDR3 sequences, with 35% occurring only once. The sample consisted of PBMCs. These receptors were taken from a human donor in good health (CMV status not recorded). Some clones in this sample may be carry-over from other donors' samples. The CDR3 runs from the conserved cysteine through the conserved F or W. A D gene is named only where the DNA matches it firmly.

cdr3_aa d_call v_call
CASSLTSTSQETQYF - TRBV7-6
CASSLMQGAETQYF TRBD1 TRBV5-1
CSVDSTGRADTQYF TRBD1 TRBV29-1
CASSQGGTEPTNYGYTF - TRBV4-2
CASSTGASQETQYF - TRBV4-1
CASSPPGHSNTGELFF - TRBV14
CASSLTSGGLYEQYF TRBD2 TRBV7-2
CASSGASQVYEQYF - TRBV2
CASSLEAYPEQYF - TRBV5-1
CASLSSVIEAFF - TRBV28
CASMSGTGFEYFF - TRBV2
CASSTRVGEAYEQYF - TRBV7-2
CAWSSGGAETQYF TRBD2 TRBV30
CASSSRQSSTGNTIYF - TRBV12-3/TRBV12-4
CASSPEGQETQYF - TRBV18
CASSPGVAAGELFF - TRBV7-8
CASSHPGGGPEAFF TRBD1 TRBV4-1
CASSLLINTEAFF - TRBV7-9
CASSLPSGGTGELFF - TRBV7-6
CASSLVGGVSHGEQYF - TRBV7-3
CASSVQPGLVSEQFF TRBD2 TRBV19
CASSLTAAKETQYF - TRBV7-6
CSACRAPRPETQYF - TRBV20-1
CASSLDQRYEQYF - TRBV7-2
CSISEDGSEQFF - TRBV10-3
CASSSGREGRLLMNTEAFF - TRBV27
CASSLSPGFAKNIQYF - TRBV28
CAWSGPSPNEQFF - TRBV30
CASSNYGQGARGDTEAFF TRBD1 TRBV7-6
CASSTGTRGRREQFF - TRBV19
CASSQGHTEAFF - TRBV4-1
CASSPHPGQGSYEQSF TRBD1 TRBV7-2
CASSGMTSGRPQETQYF TRBD2 TRBV7-2
CASKSEALSSYNEQFF - TRBV2
CASSLGWDRDDQPQHF TRBD1 TRBV7-9
CASSLGSGTGLREQYF TRBD1 TRBV7-8